The clone carrying this TCR beta chain has at least ten counts. This entry is derived from a study of T cells in Graves' hyperthyroidism and ophthalmopathy. Template material for amplifying TCR beta CDR3 regions consisted of RNA transcripts. During a first-round RT-PCR of the TCR CDR3, the HTBI primer set was used. Using its own MiXCR run on the multiplex PCR reads, TCRdb lists one record per CDR3 protein. The table has about 640,000 distinct CDR3 sequences, about 15% seen once. The V gene end was trimmed by 4 bases and the J gene end by 10 bases; junction bases not matched to a gene: 7. The CDR3 runs 14 residues. The germline V gene encodes CDR1 MNHEY and CDR2 SVGEGT.

V and J are TRBV6-2 or TRBV6-3 and TRBJ2-1; 10 nucleotides line up with TRBD2. The sequence came from a woman between 50 and 59 years old with Graves' ophthalmopathy. Source material: blood. CDR3 DNA sequence: TGTGCCAGCAGTTGGGGACTAGCGAGCCAGGAGCAGTTCTTC. Protein product: CASSWGLASQEQFF.